This TCR beta chain was observed in a study of blood T cell repertoires in COVID-19. The germline V and J ends were trimmed by 4 bases and 5 bases, with 16 bases remaining between them. Germline lookup yields CDR1 SGHNT and CDR2 YYREEE (reference sequence). The CDR3 is 14 residues long. This clone has more than one count but fewer than ten. Method: immunoSEQ multiplex PCR; TCRdb's copy keeps in-frame clones and lacks some. The sample yields over 250,000 clones, about 91% seen once. In terms of age and location, participants ranged from roughly 18 to 89 years and lived in about 25 US areas. Donors in Cohort 3 who had recovered were those with two negative PCRs, healthcare professional clearance, or resolution of their symptoms.

This TCR came from a woman aged 18 to 35 who had recovered from COVID-19. The sample was PBMCs or T cells enriched from blood (not recorded which). This rearrangement joins TRBV5-4 to TRBJ2-7; D possibly corresponds to TRBD1 (7 bases). This CDR3 is CASSRILRGDEQYF. In DNA form, the CDR3 reads TGTGCCAGCAGCCGGATTCTCAGGGGGGACGAGCAGTACTTC.